This T cell receptor beta chain was sequenced in a study of blood T cell repertoires in COVID-19. Study details: The origin of the acute and convalescent COVID-19 samples was the United States, Italy and Spain. PBMCs, B-cell-depleted T cells, or T cells were the source of the cDNA or gDNA that made up the material.

In the authors' methods: Reference gene primer amplification gave estimated nucleated cell counts. Some clones are missing from TCRdb's copy, which holds only in-frame ones; the method was immunoSEQ multiplex PCR. The DNA gave D and trimming, while V, J and clone size come from that table. The repertoire holds roughly 320,000 clones, approximately 90% seen once, with over 5.5% in the top ten. Recruited during active infection, patients (from Seattle) were subsequently followed longitudinally. This clone was observed a handful of times. Trimming cost V 0 bases and J 0 bases, with 14 bases left between them. This CDR3 is 17 amino acids long. The germline V gene encodes CDR1 SGHTS and CDR2 YDEGEE.

Sequencing was performed on peripheral blood. V gene TRBV5-8 combines with J gene TRBJ2-3; D call uncertain. The sequence derives from a woman aged 50 to 65 with COVID-19, enrolled during active disease. In nucleotides, the CDR3 is TGTGCCAGCAGCTTGGTTGGTACCACTTCTAGCACAGATACGCAGTATTTT. It is translated as CASSLVGTTSSTDTQYF. Combining the CDR3 with reference TRBV5-8 and TRBJ2-3 gives the whole variable domain EAGVTQSPTHLIKTRGQQATLRCSPISGHTSVYWYQQALGLGLQFLLWYDEGEERNRGNFPPRFSGRQFPNYSSELNVNALELEDSALYLCASSLVGTTSSTDTQYFGPGTRLTVL.